The clone carrying this T cell receptor (beta chain) was detected only once. This specimen comes from a study of cytotoxic CD8 clonotypes in ibrutinib-treated CLL. Produced via immunoSEQ multiplex PCR; TCRdb's table is partial and in-frame only. This sample has about 300,000 clones, with 67% found just once. Germline V gives CDR1 DFQATT, CDR2 SNEGSKA (reference sequence). V shed 3 bases and J shed 8 bases, with 7 bases lying between them. The CDR3 is 11 residues long. The sample consisted of PBMCs, taken after 36 months of ibrutinib treatment. The chain joins TRBV20-1 to TRBJ1-4; D gene uncertain. The receptor was isolated from a human donor with chronic lymphocytic leukemia. The CDR3 DNA reads TGCAGTGCTAGCGACCTCGAAAAACTGTTTTTT. Encoded protein: CSASDLEKLFF.